A single sample is the source of the 7 T cell receptor beta chains below, sequenced in a study of blood T cell repertoires in COVID-19. The assay was immunoSEQ multiplex PCR, and TCRdb's table has in-frame clones only and misses some. The sample has fewer than 110,000 clones, around nine tenths seen once; the top ten hold about a sixth. The material sequenced was peripheral blood. These receptors were obtained from a woman of 80 years or more in a cohort sampled during active COVID-19.

The chain has TRBV27 and TRBJ2-1; 10 bases are a match to TRBD2. CDR3 size: 15 residues. CDR1 and CDR2 (germline): MNHEY, SMNVEV (reference sequence). J lost 5 bases, V lost 1 base, and 2 bases had no gene match. CDR3 protein: CASSLLAGGNNEQFF. In nucleotides, the CDR3 is TGTGCCAGCAGTTTATTAGCGGGGGGAAACAATGAGCAGTTCTTC.

This clone was picked up a small number of times. The chain employs TRBV4-1 and TRBJ1-5, with a weak D call TRBD1 (6 bases). This CDR3 is 16 amino acids long. CDR1 is MGHRA, CDR2 YSYEKL, per germline. Trimming took 0 bases from V and 5 from J, leaving 14 bases between them. As DNA, the CDR3 is TGCGCCAGCAGCCAAGATCCAGGACAGAACCATCAGCCCCAGCATTTT. As protein: CASSQDPGQNHQPQHF.

The chain combines TRBV5-1 with TRBJ2-7, with 9 bases fitting TRBD1. Trimming cost V 0 bases and J 5 bases; bases outside gene matches: 6. CDR1 is SGHRS and CDR2 is YFSETQ in the germline V gene. This CDR3 region has 15 residues. CDR3 residues: CASSLEGDRVHEQYF. For the CDR3, the DNA is TGCGCCAGCAGCTTGGAGGGGGACAGGGTTCACGAGCAGTACTTC.

The chain combines TRBV2 with TRBJ2-3, with TRBD1 matching 9 bases. Losses at the gene ends were 3 bases for V and 3 bases for J; bases not matched to a gene: 1. The CDR3 runs 14 residues. Germline lookup yields CDR1 SNHLY and CDR2 FYNNEI. CDR3 region: CASSDGTGTDTQYF. The CDR3 region has the DNA TGTGCCAGCAGTGATGGGACAGGGACAGATACGCAGTATTTT. Drawing the rest from reference TRBV2 and TRBJ2-3, the complete variable domain is EPEVTQTPSHQVTQMGQEVILRCVPISNHLYFYWYRQILGQKVEFLVSFYNNEISEKSEIFDDQFSVERPDGSNFTLKIRSTKLEDSAMYFCASSDGTGTDTQYFGPGTRLTVL.

CDR3 protein: CASSLDSTARSGNTIYF. Written as DNA, the CDR3 is TGTGCCAGCAGCTTGGACTCGACAGCCCGCTCTGGAAACACCATATATTTT. The rearrangement joins TRBV5-4 to TRBJ1-3, with D tentatively TRBD1 (5 bases). Between the trimmed V and J ends, which lost 0 bases and 0 bases, there was a span of 13 bases. From germline, CDR1 is SGHNT and CDR2 YYREEE (reference sequence). The CDR3 sequence is 17 residues long.

There are a few counts of this clone. The V and J genes are TRBV7-9 and TRBJ2-1, with TRBD2 identical over 13 bases. CDR3 length: 15 amino acids. The V gene end was trimmed by 5 bases and the J gene end by 7 bases; junction bases not matched to a gene: 5. The germline V gene encodes CDR1 SEHNR and CDR2 FQNEAQ (reference sequence). This CDR3 is CASSPRLAGGNEQFF. The CDR3 coding sequence is TGTGCCAGCAGCCCGCGACTAGCGGGAGGTAATGAGCAGTTCTTC.

This clone came up a few times. The rearrangement links TRBV5-6 to TRBJ1-2; D may be TRBD1 (5 bases). Trimming took 3 bases from V and 6 from J, leaving 21 bases between them. Germline V CDR1 and CDR2: SGHDT, YYEEEE. There are 16 residues in the CDR3. The CDR3: CASSSETAGTRNGYTF. In DNA form, the CDR3 reads TGTGCCAGCAGCTCAGAGACTGCGGGGACTAGGAATGGCTACACCTTC.